This T cell receptor beta chain was captured by sequencing in a study of Tregs in tolerant kidney transplant recipients. Mixed chimerism was transient after nonmyeloablative marrow transplants from related graft donors. Thawed PBMCs were FACS-sorted into unstimulated CD4+CD25+CD127- regulatory T cells, CD4+CD25- non-regulatory cells, CD4 and CD8 cells. There are 16 residues in the CDR3. V lost 1 base and J lost 4, with 18 bases in between. Germline values: CDR1 SQVTM, CDR2 ANQGSEA. Libraries were prepared by immunoSEQ multiplex PCR; TCRdb keeps only in-frame clonotypes and omits some of them. This table has 84,000 or so clones, 93% appearing once.

The chain is built from TRBV29-1 and TRBJ2-3, with D possibly being TRBD2 (6 bases). This TCR was sampled from a human patient who received a combined kidney and bone marrow transplant. Some T cells may have come from the graft donor. Material: CD4+ T cells from blood (PBMCs), obtained 12 months after the transplant. CDR3 DNA sequence: TGCAGCGTTGAAGTGAAGCCTAGCGCGGCGTCAGATACGCAGTATTTT. Protein: CSVEVKPSAASDTQYF.